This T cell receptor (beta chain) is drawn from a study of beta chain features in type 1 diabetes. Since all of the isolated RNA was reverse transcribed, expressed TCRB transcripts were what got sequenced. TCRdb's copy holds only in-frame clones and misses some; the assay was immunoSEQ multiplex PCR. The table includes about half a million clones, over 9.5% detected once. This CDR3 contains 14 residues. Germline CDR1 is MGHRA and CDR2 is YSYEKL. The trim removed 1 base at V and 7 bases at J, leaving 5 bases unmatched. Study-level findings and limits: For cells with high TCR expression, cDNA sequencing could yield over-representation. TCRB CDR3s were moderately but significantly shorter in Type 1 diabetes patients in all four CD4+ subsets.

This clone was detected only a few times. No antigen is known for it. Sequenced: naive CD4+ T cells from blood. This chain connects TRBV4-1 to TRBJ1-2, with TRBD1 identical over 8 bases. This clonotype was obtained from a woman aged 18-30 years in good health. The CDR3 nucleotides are TGCGCCAGCAGCCAAGCCACAGGGGGTTCTGGCTACACCTTC. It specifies CASSQATGGSGYTF.